The sequence of this T cell receptor beta chain was determined in a study of identical twins. Notes on the study in general: Findings depended on cross-sectional statistics rather than tracking the same donors. The presence of invariant MAIT and iNKT cells could partly confound analyses of zero-insertion sequences.

To note about this clonotype: Its target is not known.

The J segment lost 0 bases and the V segment lost 3 bases, leaving 14 bases of the junction unmatched. The CDR3 loop spans 20 amino acids. Germline CDR1 reads KGHDR; CDR2 reads SFDVKD. Template switching added a universal primer site, and cDNA bore unique molecular identifiers. TCRdb re-called the 5' RACE reads with MiXCR, one entry per CDR3 protein. This table holds a few hundred thousand distinct CDR3 sequences, around 15% found once. These data are also associated with another study on yellow fever vaccine responses in identical twins. From that paper: Twins reportedly appeared to share part of their vaccine T cell response while keeping part individual.

Sequencing was done on a sample of CD4+ T cells sorted from blood. This chain links TRBV24-1 with TRBJ2-1, with 9 nucleotides matching TRBD2. The sequence derives from a woman younger than 30 in good health. CDR3 DNA sequence: TGTGCCACCAGTGATAACCTGTTGGAAGCGACTAGCGGCTCCTACAATGAGCAGTTCTTC. Amino acids: CATSDNLLEATSGSYNEQFF.